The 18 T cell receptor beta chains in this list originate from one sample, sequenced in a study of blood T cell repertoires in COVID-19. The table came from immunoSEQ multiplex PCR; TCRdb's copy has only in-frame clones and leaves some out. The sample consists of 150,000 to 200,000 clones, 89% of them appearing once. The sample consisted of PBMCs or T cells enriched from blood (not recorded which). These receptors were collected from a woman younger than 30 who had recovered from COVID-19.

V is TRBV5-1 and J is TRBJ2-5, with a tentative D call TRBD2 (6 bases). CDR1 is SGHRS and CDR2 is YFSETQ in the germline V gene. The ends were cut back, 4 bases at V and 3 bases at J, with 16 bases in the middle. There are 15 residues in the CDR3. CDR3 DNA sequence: TGCGCCAGCAGCGCGGGTGCAGGGACTGAAGAGACCCAGTACTTC. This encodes CASSAGAGTEETQYF.

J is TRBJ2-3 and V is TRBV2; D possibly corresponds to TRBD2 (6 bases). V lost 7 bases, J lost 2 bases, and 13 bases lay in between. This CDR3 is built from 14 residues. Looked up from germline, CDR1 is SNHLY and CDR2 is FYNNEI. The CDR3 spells CASKASATTDTQYF. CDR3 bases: TGTGCCAGCAAGGCTAGCGCCACCACAGATACGCAGTATTTT.

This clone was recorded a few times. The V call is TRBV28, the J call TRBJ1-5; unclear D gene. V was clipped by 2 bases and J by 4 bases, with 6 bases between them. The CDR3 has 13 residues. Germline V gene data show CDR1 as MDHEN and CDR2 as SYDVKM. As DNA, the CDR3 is TGTGCCAGCAGTTTAACAGTTAATCAGCCCCAGCATTTT. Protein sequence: CASSLTVNQPQHF.

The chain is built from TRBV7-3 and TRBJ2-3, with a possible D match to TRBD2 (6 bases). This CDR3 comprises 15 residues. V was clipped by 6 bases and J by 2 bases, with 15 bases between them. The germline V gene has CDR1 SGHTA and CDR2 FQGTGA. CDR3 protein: CASRGTPGATDTQYF. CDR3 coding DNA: TGTGCCAGCAGGGGGACTCCCGGGGCCACAGATACGCAGTATTTT.

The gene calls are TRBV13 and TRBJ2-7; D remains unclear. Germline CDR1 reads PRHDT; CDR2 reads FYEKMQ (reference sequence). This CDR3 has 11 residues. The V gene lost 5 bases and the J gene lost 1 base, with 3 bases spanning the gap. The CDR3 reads CASSASYEQYF. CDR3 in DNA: TGTGCCAGCAGCGCGTCCTACGAGCAGTACTTC.

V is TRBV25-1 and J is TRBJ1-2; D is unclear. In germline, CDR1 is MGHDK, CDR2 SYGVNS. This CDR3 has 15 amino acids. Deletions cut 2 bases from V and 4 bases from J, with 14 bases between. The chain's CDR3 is CASSEEMGSTYGYTF. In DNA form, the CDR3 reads TGTGCCAGCAGTGAAGAGATGGGTAGCACCTATGGCTACACCTTC.

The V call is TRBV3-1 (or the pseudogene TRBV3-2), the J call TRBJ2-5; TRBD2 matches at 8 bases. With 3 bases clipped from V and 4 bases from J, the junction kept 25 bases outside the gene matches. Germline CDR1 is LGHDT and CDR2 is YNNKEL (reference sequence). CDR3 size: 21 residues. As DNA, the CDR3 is TGTGCCAGCAGCCACACGTGGTCTCCGGGACTAGTAGCGGCAAGGGGAGAGACCCAGTACTTC. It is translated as CASSHTWSPGLVAARGETQYF.

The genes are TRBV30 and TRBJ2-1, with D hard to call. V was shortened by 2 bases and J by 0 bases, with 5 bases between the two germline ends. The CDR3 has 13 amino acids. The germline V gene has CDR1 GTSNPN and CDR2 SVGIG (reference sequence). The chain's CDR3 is CAWSFSSYNEQFF. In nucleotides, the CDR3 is TGTGCCTGGAGTTTTAGCTCCTACAATGAGCAGTTCTTC.

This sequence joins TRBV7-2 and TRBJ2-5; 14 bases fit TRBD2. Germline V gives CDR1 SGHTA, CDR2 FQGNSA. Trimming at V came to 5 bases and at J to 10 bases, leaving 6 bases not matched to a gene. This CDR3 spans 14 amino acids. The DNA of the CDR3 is TGTGCCAGCAGCCTAGGGACTAGCGGGAGTTTCCAGTACTTC. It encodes CASSLGTSGSFQYF.

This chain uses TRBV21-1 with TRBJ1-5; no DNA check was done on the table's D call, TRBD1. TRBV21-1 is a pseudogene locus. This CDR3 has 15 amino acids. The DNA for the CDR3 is TGTGCCAGCAGCAAAGCTGGGCTCGACAATCAGCCCCAGCATTTT. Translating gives CASSKAGLDNQPQHF.

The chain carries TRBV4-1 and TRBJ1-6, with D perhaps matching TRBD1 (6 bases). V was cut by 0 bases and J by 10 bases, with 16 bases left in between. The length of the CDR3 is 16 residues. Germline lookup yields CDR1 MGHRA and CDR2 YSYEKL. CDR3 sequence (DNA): TGCGCCAGCAGCCAAGATCCAACAGGGCCGAGATCACCCCTCCACTTT. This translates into CASSQDPTGPRSPLHF.

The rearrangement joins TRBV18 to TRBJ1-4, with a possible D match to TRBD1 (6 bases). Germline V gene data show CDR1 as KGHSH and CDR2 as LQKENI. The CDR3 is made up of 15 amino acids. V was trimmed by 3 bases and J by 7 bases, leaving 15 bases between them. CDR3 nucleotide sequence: TGTGCCAGCTCACCCGGCACAGGGTTGAGTGAAAAACTGTTTTTT. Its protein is CASSPGTGLSEKLFF.

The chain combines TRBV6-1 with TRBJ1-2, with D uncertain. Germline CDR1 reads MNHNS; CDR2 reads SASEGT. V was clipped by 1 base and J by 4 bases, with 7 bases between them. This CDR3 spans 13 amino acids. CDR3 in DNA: TGTGCCAGCAGTGAAGGGTCAGTCTATGGCTACACCTTC. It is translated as CASSEGSVYGYTF.

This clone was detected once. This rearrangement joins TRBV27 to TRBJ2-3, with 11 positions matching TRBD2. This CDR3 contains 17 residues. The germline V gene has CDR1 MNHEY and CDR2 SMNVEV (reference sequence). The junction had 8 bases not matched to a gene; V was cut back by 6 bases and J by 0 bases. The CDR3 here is CASSSPRLAGSTDTQYF. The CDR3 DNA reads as TGTGCCAGCAGCTCCCCTCGACTAGCGGGGAGCACAGATACGCAGTATTTT.

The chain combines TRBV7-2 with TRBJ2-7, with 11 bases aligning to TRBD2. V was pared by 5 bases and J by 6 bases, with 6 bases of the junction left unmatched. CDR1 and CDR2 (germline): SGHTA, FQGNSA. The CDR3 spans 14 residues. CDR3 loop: CASSQLAGVGEQYF. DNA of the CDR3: TGTGCCAGCAGCCAACTAGCGGGAGTTGGCGAGCAGTACTTC.

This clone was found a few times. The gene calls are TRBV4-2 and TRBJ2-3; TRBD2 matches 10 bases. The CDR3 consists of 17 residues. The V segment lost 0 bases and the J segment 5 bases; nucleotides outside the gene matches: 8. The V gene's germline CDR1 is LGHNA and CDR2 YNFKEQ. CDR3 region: CASSQESASGSVDTQYF. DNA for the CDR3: TGTGCCAGCAGCCAAGAATCCGCTAGCGGGAGTGTAGATACGCAGTATTTT.

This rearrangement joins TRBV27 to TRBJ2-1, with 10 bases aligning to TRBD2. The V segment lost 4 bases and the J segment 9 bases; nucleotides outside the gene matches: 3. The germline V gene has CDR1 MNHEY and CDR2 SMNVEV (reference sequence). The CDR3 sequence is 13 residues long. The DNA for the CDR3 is TGTGCCAGCAGTTCGGGACTAGCGAGTGAGCAGTTCTTC. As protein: CASSSGLASEQFF.

The CDR3 is CTSSQAGLAGGPSSYNEQFF. CDR3 bases: TGCACCAGCAGCCAAGCTGGACTAGCGGGAGGACCGAGCTCCTACAATGAGCAGTTCTTC. The chain recombines TRBV1 with TRBJ2-1; TRBD2 is the table's D call, not checked against the DNA. TRBV1 corresponds to a pseudogene. The CDR3 has 20 amino acids.